This TCR beta chain was profiled in a study of blood T cell repertoires in COVID-19. Here immunoSEQ multiplex PCR was the method, and the copy in TCRdb shows in-frame clones only, minus some. The table shows approximately 76,000 clones, with more than 70% occurring only once. The V end was cut by 5 bases, the J end by 0 bases, with 17 bases between. The CDR3 runs to 17 residues. Per the germline V gene, CDR1 is SNHLY and CDR2 is FYNNEI. Sequencing input: peripheral blood. The chain has TRBV2 and TRBJ1-3; maybe TRBD1 (5 bases). This receptor was identified in a woman aged 80 or over with active or convalescent COVID-19. The CDR3 bases are TGTGCCAGCAGTCTTGACGGGGGGTATCTCTCTGGAAACACCATATATTTT. Translated: CASSLDGGYLSGNTIYF.